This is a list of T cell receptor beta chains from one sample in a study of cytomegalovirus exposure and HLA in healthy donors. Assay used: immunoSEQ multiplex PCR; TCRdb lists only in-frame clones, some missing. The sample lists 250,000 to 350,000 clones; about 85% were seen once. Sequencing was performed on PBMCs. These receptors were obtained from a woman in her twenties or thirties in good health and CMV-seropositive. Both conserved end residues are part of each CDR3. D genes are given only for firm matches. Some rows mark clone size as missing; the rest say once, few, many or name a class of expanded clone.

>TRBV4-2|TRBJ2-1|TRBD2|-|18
TGTGCCAGCAGCCAAGAAGGGGTAGCGGGAGCTTCATACAATGAGCAGTTCTTC
CASSQEGVAGASYNEQFF
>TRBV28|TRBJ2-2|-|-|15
TGTGCCAGCAGTGGGCGGGGACAAGACACCGGGGAGCTGTTTTTT
CASSGRGQDTGELFF
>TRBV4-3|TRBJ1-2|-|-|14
TGCGCCAGCAGCCAAGGAGGGGGTAAGGGCGGCTACACCTTC
CASSQGGGKGGYTF
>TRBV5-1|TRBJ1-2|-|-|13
TGCGCCAGCAGCTTGGTAGTCGGGGAAGGCTACACCTTC
CASSLVVGEGYTF
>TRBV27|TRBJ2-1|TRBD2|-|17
TGTGCCAGCAGTTTATCGCCTAGCGGGGTAGCCTACAATGAGCAGTTCTTC
CASSLSPSGVAYNEQFF
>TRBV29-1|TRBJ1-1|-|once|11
TGCAGCGTTGAGGGAGGGACGGCGGCTTTCTTT
CSVEGGTAAFF
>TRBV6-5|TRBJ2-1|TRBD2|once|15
TGTGCCAGCAATCCCCTAGCGGGAACTAGGAATGAGCAGTTCTTC
CASNPLAGTRNEQFF
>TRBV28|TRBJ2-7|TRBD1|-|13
TGTGCCAGCAAACCGGGACAGAACAGAGAGCAGTACTTC
CASKPGQNREQYF
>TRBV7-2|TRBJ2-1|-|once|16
TGTGCCAGCAGCCATTTGATAGGGGGCGCGGGGAATGAGCAGTTCTTC
CASSHLIGGAGNEQFF
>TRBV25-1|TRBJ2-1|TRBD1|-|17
TGTGCCAGCAGTGGGGATACAGGGGGACGCTCCTACAATGAGCAGTTCTTC
CASSGDTGGRSYNEQFF
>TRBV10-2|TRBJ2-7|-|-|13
TGCGCCAGCAGTGACACCCCTCGGAACGAGCAGTACTTC
CASSDTPRNEQYF
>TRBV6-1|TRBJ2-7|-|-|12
TGTGCCAGCAGTGACAGCGGGTACGAGCAGTACTTC
CASSDSGYEQYF
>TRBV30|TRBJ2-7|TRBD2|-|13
TGTGCCCGGGGACTAGCGGGAGGCTACGAGCAGTACTTC
CARGLAGGYEQYF
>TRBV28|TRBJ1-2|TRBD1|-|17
TGTGCCTCCCTTACCGGGACAGGGGCCTCCACCTACTATGGCTACACCTTC
CASLTGTGASTYYGYTF
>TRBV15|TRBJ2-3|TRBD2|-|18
TGTGCCACCAGCAGAGATCCAGCGGGAGGGCTTAGCACAGATACGCAGTATTTT
CATSRDPAGGLSTDTQYF
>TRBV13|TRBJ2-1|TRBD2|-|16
TGTGCCAGCAGCTCAACCGGGACTAGCGGGAGCAATGAGCAGTTCTTC
CASSSTGTSGSNEQFF
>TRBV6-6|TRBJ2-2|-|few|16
TGTGCCAGCAGTTACGCTACCGGGAGCAGCACCGGGGAGCTGTTTTTT
CASSYATGSSTGELFF
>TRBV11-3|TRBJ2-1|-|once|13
TGTGCCAGCAGCTTTAAGAGCCTGGGTGAGCAGTTCTTC
CASSFKSLGEQFF
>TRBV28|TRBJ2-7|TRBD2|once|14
TGTGCCAGCAGGGGGGAGGGTTACTCCTACGAGCAGTACTTC
CASRGEGYSYEQYF
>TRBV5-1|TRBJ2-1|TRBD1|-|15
TGCGCCAGCAGCACAGGGGGCTCCTTACACGATGAGCAGTTCTTC
CASSTGGSLHDEQFF
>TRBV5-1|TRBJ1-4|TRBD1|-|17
TGCGCCAGCAGCTCGTTGGGACAGGGGCCCCGTAATGAAAAACTGTTTTTT
CASSSLGQGPRNEKLFF
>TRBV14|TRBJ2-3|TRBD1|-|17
TGTGCCAGCAGCCAAGGCCCGGGACAGGTTAGCACAGATACGCAGTATTTT
CASSQGPGQVSTDTQYF
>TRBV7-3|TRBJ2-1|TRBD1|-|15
TGTGCCAGCAGCCTGACAGGGGCGATAAACAATGAGCAGTTCTTC
CASSLTGAINNEQFF
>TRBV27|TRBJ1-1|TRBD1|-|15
TGTGCCAGCAGCCCCACCGGGACAGGGAACACTGAAGCTTTCTTT
CASSPTGTGNTEAFF
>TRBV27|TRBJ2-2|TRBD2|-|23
TGTGCCAGCAGGGCTATTACCGTACCCTGGGGACTAGCGGGGACATCGAACACCGGGGAGCTGTTTTTT
CASRAITVPWGLAGTSNTGELFF
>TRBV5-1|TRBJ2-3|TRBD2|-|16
TGCGCCAGCAGCTTGGGGACTAGCGGGAGCGCAGATACGCAGTATTTT
CASSLGTSGSADTQYF
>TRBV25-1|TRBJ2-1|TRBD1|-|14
TGTGCCAGCAGTGCCGCCAGGGGGCGGGATGAGCAGTTCTTC
CASSAARGRDEQFF
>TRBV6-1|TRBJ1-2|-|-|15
TGTGCCAGCAGTGAAGTTGACATACGTAACTATGGCTACACCTTC
CASSEVDIRNYGYTF
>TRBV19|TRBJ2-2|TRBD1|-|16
TGTGCCAGTAGTCCGGACCGGGACAGGGTTACCGGGGAGCTGTTTTTT
CASSPDRDRVTGELFF
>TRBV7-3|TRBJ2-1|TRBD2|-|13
TGTGCCAGCAGCCCGGAGACTAGCGGAAAGCAGTTCTTC
CASSPETSGKQFF
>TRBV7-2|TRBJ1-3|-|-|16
TGTGCCAGCAGCTTAGGCACAGGGAACTCTGGAAACACCATATATTTT
CASSLGTGNSGNTIYF
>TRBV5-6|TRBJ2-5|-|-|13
TGTGCCAGCAGCTTTGAGAGAAAGGGGACCCAGTACTTC
CASSFERKGTQYF
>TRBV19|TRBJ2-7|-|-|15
TGTGCCAGTAGTTGGAGCCCCTCGGGGGACTACGAGCAGTACTTC
CASSWSPSGDYEQYF
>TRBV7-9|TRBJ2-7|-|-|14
TGTGCCAGCAGCTTAGCGGGAAGCTCCTACGAGCAGTACTTC
CASSLAGSSYEQYF
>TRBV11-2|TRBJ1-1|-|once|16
TGTGCCAGCAGCTTAGCTAGTGGGTCAGTGAACACTGAAGCTTTCTTT
CASSLASGSVNTEAFF
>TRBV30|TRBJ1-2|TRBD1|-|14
TGTGCCTGGAGCCCCAGGGGGGCGGACTATGGCTACACCTTC
CAWSPRGADYGYTF
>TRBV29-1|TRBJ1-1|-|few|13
TGCAGCGTTGTACAGGGTGTGAACACTGAAGCTTTCTTT
CSVVQGVNTEAFF
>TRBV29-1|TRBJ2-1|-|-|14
TGCAGCGGGAACACAGGGATCCTCTACAATGAGCAGTTCTTC
CSGNTGILYNEQFF
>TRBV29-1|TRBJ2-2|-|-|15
TGCAGCGTTGAGTTCGGGGGACAGAACACCGGGGAGCTGTTTTTT
CSVEFGGQNTGELFF
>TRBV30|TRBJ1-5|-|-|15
TGTGCCTGGAGCGAACAGTGGGGGCTAGAGCAGCCCCAGCATTTT
CAWSEQWGLEQPQHF
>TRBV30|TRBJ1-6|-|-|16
TGTGCCTGGAGTGCCTGGACATCCTCCTATAATTCACCCCTCCACTTT
CAWSAWTSSYNSPLHF